The entry below describes one TCR beta chain. The sample belongs to a study of blood T cell repertoires in COVID-19. Across the whole study: The samples span acute and convalescent COVID-19 from the United States, Italy and Spain.

Germline CDR1 and CDR2: MNHEY and SMNVEV (reference sequence). V dropped 6 bases and J dropped 2; count of bases not matched to a gene: 3. This CDR3 is 13 amino acids long. Per the authors' pipeline: Reference gene primer amplification in the assay estimated nucleated cell counts. Sequencing was performed with immunoSEQ multiplex PCR; in TCRdb, only in-frame clones are kept and a portion is missing. V and J calls and clone size are copied from that table; D and trimming were computed from the DNA. The table records fewer than 200,000 clones, about 88% of them present only once. This clonotype originated in a woman aged 50 to 60 with COVID-19, enrolled during active disease. Input material: peripheral blood. The V call is TRBV27, the J call TRBJ2-5, with 7 bases fitting TRBD2. CDR3 DNA: TGTGCCAGCAGCCCGGGACTACAAGAGACCCAGTACTTC. Protein product: CASSPGLQETQYF.